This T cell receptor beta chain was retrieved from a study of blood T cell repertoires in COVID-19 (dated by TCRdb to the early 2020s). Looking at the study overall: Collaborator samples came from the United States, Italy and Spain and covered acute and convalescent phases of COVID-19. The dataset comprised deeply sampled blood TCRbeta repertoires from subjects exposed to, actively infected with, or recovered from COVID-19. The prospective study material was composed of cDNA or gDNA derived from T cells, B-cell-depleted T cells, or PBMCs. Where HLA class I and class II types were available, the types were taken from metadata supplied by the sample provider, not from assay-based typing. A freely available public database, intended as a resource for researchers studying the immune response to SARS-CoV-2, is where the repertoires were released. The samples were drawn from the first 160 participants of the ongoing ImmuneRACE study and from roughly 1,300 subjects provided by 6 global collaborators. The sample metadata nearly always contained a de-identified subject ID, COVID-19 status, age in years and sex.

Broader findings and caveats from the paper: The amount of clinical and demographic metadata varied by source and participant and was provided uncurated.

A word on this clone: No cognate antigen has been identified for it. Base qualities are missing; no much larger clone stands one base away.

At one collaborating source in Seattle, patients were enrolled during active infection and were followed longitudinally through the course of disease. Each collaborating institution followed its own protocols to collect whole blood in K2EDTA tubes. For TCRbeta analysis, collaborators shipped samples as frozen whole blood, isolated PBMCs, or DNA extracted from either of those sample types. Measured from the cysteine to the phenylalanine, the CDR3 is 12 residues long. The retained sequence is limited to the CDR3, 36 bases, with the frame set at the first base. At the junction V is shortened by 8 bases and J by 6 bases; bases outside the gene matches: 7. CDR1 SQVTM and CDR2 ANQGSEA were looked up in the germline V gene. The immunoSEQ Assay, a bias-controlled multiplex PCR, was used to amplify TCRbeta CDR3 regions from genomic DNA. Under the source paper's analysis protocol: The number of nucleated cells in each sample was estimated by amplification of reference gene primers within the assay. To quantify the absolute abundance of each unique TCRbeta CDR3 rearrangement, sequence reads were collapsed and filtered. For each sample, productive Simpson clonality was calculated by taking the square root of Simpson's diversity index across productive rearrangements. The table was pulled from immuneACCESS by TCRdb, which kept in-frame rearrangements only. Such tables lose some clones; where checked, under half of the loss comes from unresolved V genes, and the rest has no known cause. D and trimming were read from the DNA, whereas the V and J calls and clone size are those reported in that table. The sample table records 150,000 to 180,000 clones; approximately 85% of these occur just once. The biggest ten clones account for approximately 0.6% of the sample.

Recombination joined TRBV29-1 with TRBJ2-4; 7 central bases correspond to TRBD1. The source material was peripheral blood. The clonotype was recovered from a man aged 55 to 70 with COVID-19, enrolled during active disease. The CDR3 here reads CSYETGINIQYF. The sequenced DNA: TGCAGCTATGAGACAGGGATAAACATTCAGTACTTC. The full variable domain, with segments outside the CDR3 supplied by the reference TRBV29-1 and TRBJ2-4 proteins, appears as SAVISQKPSRDICQRGTSLTIQCQVDSQVTMMFWYRQQPGQSLTLIATANQGSEATYESGFVIDKFPISRPNLTFSTLTVSNMSPEDSSIYLCSYETGINIQYFGAGTRLSVL.